This is a list of T cell receptor beta chains from one sample in a study of blood T cell repertoires in COVID-19. The method was immunoSEQ multiplex PCR; TCRdb's version includes in-frame clones alone and lacks a portion of them. The table shows around 230,000 clones, with roughly 88% occurring only once. The material sequenced was PBMCs or T cells enriched from blood (not recorded which). The origin of the receptors is a woman in her forties with acute COVID-19. Both conserved end residues are part of each CDR3. Each record gives: J gene, V gene, D gene, CDR3 length, clone size, CDR3 protein, CDR3 DNA. D genes are given only for firm matches. The size entry is marked missing in some rows and otherwise reads once, few, many or a size class.

J gene: TRBJ1-1
V gene: TRBV3-1/TRBV3-2
D gene: -
CDR3 length: 12
clone size: -
CDR3 protein: CASSHRNTEAFF
CDR3 DNA: TGTGCCAGCAGCCACCGGAACACTGAAGCTTTCTTT

J gene: TRBJ1-2
V gene: TRBV14
D gene: TRBD1
CDR3 length: 15
clone size: -
CDR3 protein: CASSQESGGVKSYTF
CDR3 DNA: TGTGCCAGCAGCCAAGAATCAGGGGGCGTCAAGAGCTACACCTTC

J gene: TRBJ2-3
V gene: TRBV27
D gene: TRBD2
CDR3 length: 15
clone size: -
CDR3 protein: CASSPPAGSTDTQYF
CDR3 DNA: TGTGCCAGCAGCCCCCCAGCGGGGAGCACAGATACGCAGTATTTT

J gene: TRBJ2-3
V gene: TRBV10-3
D gene: TRBD2
CDR3 length: 16
clone size: few
CDR3 protein: CAISTGTSGTTDTQYF
CDR3 DNA: TGTGCCATCAGCACCGGGACTAGCGGGACCACAGATACGCAGTATTTT

J gene: TRBJ2-3
V gene: TRBV7-9
D gene: TRBD2
CDR3 length: 16
clone size: -
CDR3 protein: CASSLTSGASTDTQYF
CDR3 DNA: TGTGCCAGCAGCTTAACTAGCGGGGCTAGCACAGATACGCAGTATTTT

J gene: TRBJ1-1
V gene: TRBV9
D gene: TRBD1
CDR3 length: 14
clone size: -
CDR3 protein: CASSVTGGLTEAFF
CDR3 DNA: TGTGCCAGCAGCGTGACAGGGGGCCTCACTGAAGCTTTCTTT

J gene: TRBJ1-1
V gene: TRBV13
D gene: -
CDR3 length: 15
clone size: -
CDR3 protein: CASSTPYGGFPEAFF
CDR3 DNA: TGTGCCAGCAGCACCCCGTATGGGGGCTTTCCTGAAGCTTTCTTT

J gene: TRBJ2-3
V gene: TRBV5-1
D gene: TRBD1
CDR3 length: 14
clone size: -
CDR3 protein: CASSLVQGSYTQYF
CDR3 DNA: TGCGCCAGCAGCTTAGTACAGGGGAGTTATACGCAGTATTTT

J gene: TRBJ2-7
V gene: TRBV25-1
D gene: TRBD2
CDR3 length: 14
clone size: -
CDR3 protein: CASSEGGGGYEQYF
CDR3 DNA: TGTGCCAGCAGTGAAGGGGGGGGTGGCTACGAGCAGTACTTC

J gene: TRBJ1-5
V gene: TRBV24-1
D gene: TRBD1
CDR3 length: 15
clone size: -
CDR3 protein: CATSERTGPNQPQHF
CDR3 DNA: TGTGCCACCAGTGAAAGGACAGGGCCCAATCAGCCCCAGCATTTT

J gene: TRBJ1-2
V gene: TRBV7-9
D gene: -
CDR3 length: 11
clone size: -
CDR3 protein: CASSLTRGYTF
CDR3 DNA: TGTGCCAGCAGCTTAACGCGTGGCTACACCTTC

J gene: TRBJ2-7
V gene: TRBV19
D gene: -
CDR3 length: 15
clone size: -
CDR3 protein: CASSSYLALVDEQYF
CDR3 DNA: TGTGCCAGTAGTAGCTATCTAGCGTTGGTCGACGAGCAGTACTTC

J gene: TRBJ1-1
V gene: TRBV7-9
D gene: TRBD1
CDR3 length: 15
clone size: once
CDR3 protein: CASSSYRGSDTEAFF
CDR3 DNA: TGTGCCAGCAGCAGTTACAGGGGTTCGGACACTGAAGCTTTCTTT

J gene: TRBJ1-1
V gene: TRBV7-9
D gene: -
CDR3 length: 16
clone size: -
CDR3 protein: CASSTKQGHANTEAFF
CDR3 DNA: TGTGCCAGCTCGACAAAACAGGGACACGCGAACACTGAAGCTTTCTTT

J gene: TRBJ1-2
V gene: TRBV29-1
D gene: -
CDR3 length: 12
clone size: -
CDR3 protein: CSVGVRGTGYTF
CDR3 DNA: TGCAGCGTTGGAGTCAGGGGTACGGGGTACACCTTC

J gene: TRBJ1-1
V gene: TRBV18
D gene: -
CDR3 length: 15
clone size: -
CDR3 protein: CASSPGRGRNTEAFF
CDR3 DNA: TGTGCCAGCTCACCAGGGCGGGGTCGGAACACTGAAGCTTTCTTT